This T cell receptor (beta chain) was captured by sequencing in a study of shared clonotypes between healthy human individuals. The overall study: The study used three CD4 naive, three CD4 memory, two CD8 naive and one CD8 memory plate per donor. Study conclusions and caveats: Sorted-subset samples were not fully sequenced, rarefaction indicated. What naive subsets generally showed was a larger estimated richness than memory subsets showed.

This CDR3 has 15 residues. V shed 8 bases and J shed 4 bases, with 17 bases lying between them. Germline CDR1 and CDR2: MDHEN and SYDVKM. The data were produced by immunoSEQ multiplex PCR, yet TCRdb's version contains in-frame clones alone and is incomplete. The repertoire holds around 2.5 million clones, with 90% to 95% as singletons. A remark on this clone: The target antigen is unknown.

The sequenced sample consisted of naive CD4+ T cells from PBMCs. The subset denotes: CD45RA+ positively selected. This sequence originates from a man aged 18 to 30 in good health. Some clones in this sample may be carry-over from other donors' samples. This rearrangement joins TRBV28 to TRBJ2-2; a weak D match, TRBD1 (6 bases). CDR3 sequence reads: CASGRGQLRTGELFF. In nucleotides, the CDR3 is TGTGCCAGCGGGAGAGGACAGCTACGCACCGGGGAGCTGTTTTTT.